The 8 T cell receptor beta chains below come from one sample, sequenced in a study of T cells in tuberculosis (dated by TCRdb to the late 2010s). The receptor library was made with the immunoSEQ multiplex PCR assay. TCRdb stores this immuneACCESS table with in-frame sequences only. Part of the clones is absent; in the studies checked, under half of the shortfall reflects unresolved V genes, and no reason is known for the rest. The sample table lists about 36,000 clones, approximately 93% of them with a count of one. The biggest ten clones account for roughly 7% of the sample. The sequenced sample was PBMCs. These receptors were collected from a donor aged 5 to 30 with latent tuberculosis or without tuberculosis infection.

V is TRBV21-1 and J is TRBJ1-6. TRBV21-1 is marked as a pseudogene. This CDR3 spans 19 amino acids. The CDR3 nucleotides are TGTGCCAGCAGCAAAGGCACGGGTGAGAGAACCAAAGATAATTCACCCCTCCACTTT. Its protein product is CASSKGTGERTKDNSPLHF.

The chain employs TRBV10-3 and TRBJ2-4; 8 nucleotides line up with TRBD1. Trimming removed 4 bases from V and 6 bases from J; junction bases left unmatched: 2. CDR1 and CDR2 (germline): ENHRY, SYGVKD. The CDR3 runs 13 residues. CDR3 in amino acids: CAISGDRRNIQYF. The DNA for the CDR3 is TGTGCCATCAGTGGGGACAGGAGAAACATTCAGTACTTC.

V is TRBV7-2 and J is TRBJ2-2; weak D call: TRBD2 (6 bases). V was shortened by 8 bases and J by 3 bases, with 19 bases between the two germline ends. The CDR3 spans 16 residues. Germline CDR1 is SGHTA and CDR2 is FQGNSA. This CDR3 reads CASGNLGWGDTGELFF. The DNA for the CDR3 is TGTGCCAGCGGAAATCTAGGGTGGGGGGACACCGGGGAGCTGTTTTTT.

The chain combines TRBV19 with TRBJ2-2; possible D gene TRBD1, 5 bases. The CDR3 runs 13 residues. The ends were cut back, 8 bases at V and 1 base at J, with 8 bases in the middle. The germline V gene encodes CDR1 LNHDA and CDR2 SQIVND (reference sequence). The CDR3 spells CASGHRNTGELFF. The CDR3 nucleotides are TGTGCCAGTGGACATCGGAACACCGGGGAGCTGTTTTTT.

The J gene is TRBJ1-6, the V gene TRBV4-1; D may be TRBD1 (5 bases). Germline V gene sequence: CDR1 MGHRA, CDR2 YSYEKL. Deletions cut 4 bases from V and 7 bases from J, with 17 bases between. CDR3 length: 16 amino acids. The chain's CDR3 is CASSLKPFRENSPLHF. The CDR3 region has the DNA TGCGCCAGCAGCCTAAAGCCATTCAGGGAAAATTCACCCCTCCACTTT.

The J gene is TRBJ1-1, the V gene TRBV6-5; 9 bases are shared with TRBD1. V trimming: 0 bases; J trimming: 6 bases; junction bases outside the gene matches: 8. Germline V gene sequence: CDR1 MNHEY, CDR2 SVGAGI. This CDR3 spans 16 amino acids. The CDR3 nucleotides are TGTGCCAGCAGTTACTCGCGGACAGGGGTACGGGCTGAAGCTTTCTTT. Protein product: CASSYSRTGVRAEAFF.

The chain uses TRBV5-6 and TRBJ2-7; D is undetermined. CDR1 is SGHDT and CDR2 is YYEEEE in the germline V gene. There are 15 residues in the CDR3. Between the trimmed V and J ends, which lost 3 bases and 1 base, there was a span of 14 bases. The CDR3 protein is CASSSSLKASYEQYF. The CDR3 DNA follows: TGTGCCAGCAGCTCCTCCTTAAAAGCTTCCTACGAGCAGTACTTC.

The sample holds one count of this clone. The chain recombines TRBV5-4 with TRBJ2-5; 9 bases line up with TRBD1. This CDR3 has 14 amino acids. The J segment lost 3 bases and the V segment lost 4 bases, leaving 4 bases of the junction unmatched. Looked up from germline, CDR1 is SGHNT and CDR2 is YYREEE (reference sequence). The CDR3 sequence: CASSIRDREETQYF. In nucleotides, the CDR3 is TGTGCCAGCAGCATCCGGGACAGGGAAGAGACCCAGTACTTC.